A single sample gave rise to the 20 T cell receptor beta chains below, sequenced in a study of blood T cell repertoires in COVID-19. The table came from immunoSEQ multiplex PCR; TCRdb's copy has only in-frame clones and leaves some out. Of 310,000 or so clones in the sample, 80% to 90% were seen once. Sequencing input: PBMCs or T cells enriched from blood (not recorded which). The receptors here all came from a woman aged 18-29 years who had recovered from COVID-19.

The chain has TRBV18 and TRBJ1-6; 7 bases fit TRBD1. V lost 3 bases, J lost 8 bases, and 4 bases stayed unmatched. The V gene's germline CDR1 is KGHSH and CDR2 LQKENI. The length of the CDR3 is 14 residues. The chain's CDR3 is CASSPEGADSPLHF. The CDR3 DNA reads as TGTGCCAGCTCACCGGAGGGGGCAGATTCACCCCTCCACTTT.

In this sample, this clone turned up a few times. Relative to the germline gene, one junction end is altered; a read error may explain this. J is TRBJ2-2 and V is TRBV20-1; no reliable D call. From germline, CDR1 is DFQATT and CDR2 SNEGSKA (reference sequence). The CDR3 runs 13 residues. CDR3 nucleotide sequence: TGCAGTGCTAGTTTTGCGAATACCGGGGAGCTGTTTTTT. This encodes CSASFANTGELFF.

The chain employs TRBV5-1 and TRBJ2-1, with 16 bases matching TRBD2. Losses at the gene ends were 4 bases for V and 8 bases for J; bases not matched to a gene: 15. CDR3 size: 19 residues. The germline gives CDR1 SGHRS, CDR2 YFSETQ. CDR3 region: CASSPGPGTSGGAIDEQFF. DNA of the CDR3: TGCGCCAGCAGCCCCGGCCCAGGGACTAGCGGGGGGGCCATCGATGAGCAGTTCTTC.

This chain connects TRBV28 to TRBJ1-5; 7 nucleotides align to TRBD1. This CDR3 has 14 amino acids. Germline-derived CDR1 and CDR2 are MDHEN and SYDVKM. J gave up 4 bases and V 6 bases, and 6 bases lay outside the gene matches. The CDR3 DNA follows: TGTGCCAGCAGCCTTGGGACAGCTAATCAGCCCCAGCATTTT. Encoded protein: CASSLGTANQPQHF.

The gene calls are TRBV16 and TRBJ1-4; D is unclear. Trimming stripped 0 bases from V and 3 bases from J, with 8 bases between. Germline V lookup: CDR1 KGHSY, CDR2 FQNENV. The CDR3 contains 15 residues. The CDR3 loop reads CASSQSSRANEKLFF. DNA of the CDR3: TGTGCCAGCAGCCAATCAAGTCGGGCTAATGAAAAACTGTTTTTT.

The chain recombines TRBV3-1 (or the pseudogene TRBV3-2) with TRBJ2-7, with 10 bases matching TRBD2. Germline CDR1 LGHDT, CDR2 YNNKEL (reference sequence). This CDR3 comprises 16 residues. J was trimmed by 6 bases and V by 3 bases; bases with no gene match: 11. CDR3 amino acids: CASSQTSGPLGGEQYF. The CDR3 DNA sequence: TGTGCCAGCAGCCAGACTAGCGGGCCCCTGGGGGGCGAGCAGTACTTC.

This clone was recorded only once. The genes are TRBV11-2 and TRBJ1-4, with 7 bases fitting TRBD1. Germline V gives CDR1 SGHAT, CDR2 FQNNGV. V lost 4 bases and J lost 8; bases outside the gene matches: 1. CDR3 size: 12 residues. CDR3 sequence: CASSSTGEKLFF. Here the CDR3 DNA reads TGTGCCAGCAGCTCGACAGGGGAAAAACTGTTTTTT.

About this clone itself: At the DNA level, this CDR3 is encoded by other sequences in the same sample as well. The V call is TRBV19, the J call TRBJ2-1, with 8 bases identical to TRBD1. The length of the CDR3 is 15 residues. J lost 3 bases, V lost 3 bases, and 4 bases had no gene match. Looked up from germline, CDR1 is LNHDA and CDR2 is SQIVND (reference sequence). CDR3 sequence reads: CASSIAGGRYNEQFF. In DNA form, the CDR3 reads TGTGCCAGTAGTATCGCAGGGGGCCGCTACAATGAGCAGTTCTTC. The complete variable domain, with remaining parts taken from reference TRBV19 and TRBJ2-1, reads DGGITQSPKYLFRKEGQNVTLSCEQNLNHDAMYWYRQDPGQGLRLIYYSQIVNDFQKGDIAEGYSVSREKKESFPLTVTSAQKNPTAFYLCASSIAGGRYNEQFFGPGTRLTVL.

This rearrangement joins TRBV19 to TRBJ2-7; 8 bases match TRBD1. The CDR3 covers 13 residues. Germline V CDR1 and CDR2: LNHDA, SQIVND (reference sequence). V was pared by 6 bases and J by 2 bases, with 3 bases of the junction left unmatched. CDR3 sequence (DNA): TGTGCCAGTAGCACGGACAGGGCCTACGAGCAGTACTTC. As protein: CASSTDRAYEQYF.

The genes are TRBV11-2 and TRBJ1-1; 8 bases are a match to TRBD1. The CDR3 runs to 16 residues. V shed 5 bases, J shed 7 bases, and the junction held 15 bases outside the gene matches. Germline V gene lookup returns CDR1 SGHAT and CDR2 FQNNGV. The CDR3 DNA sequence: TGTGCCAGCAGCGTAAGCCCCTCCGGGACAGGATTTGAAGCTTTCTTT. Protein: CASSVSPSGTGFEAFF. The full variable domain, rest sourced from reference TRBV11-2 and TRBJ1-1, is EAGVAQSPRYKIIEKRQSVAFWCNPISGHATLYWYQQILGQGPKLLIQFQNNGVVDDSQLPKDRFSAERLKGVDSTLKIQPAKLEDSAVYLCASSVSPSGTGFEAFFGQGTRLTVV.

The CDR3 bases are TGTGCCAGCAGGCCTCTGGGTGTGACTCCCTTCTACGAGCAGTACTTC. Translated, it gives CASRPLGVTPFYEQYF. The chain is built from TRBV27 and TRBJ2-7; D remains ambiguous. Germline V gene lookup returns CDR1 MNHEY and CDR2 SMNVEV (reference sequence). This CDR3 has 16 amino acids. V was clipped by 6 bases and J by 3 bases, with 21 bases between them.

The chain has TRBV12-3 or TRBV12-4 and TRBJ1-1; TRBD1 might be the D (6 bases). V was trimmed by 6 bases and J by 5 bases, leaving 13 bases between them. CDR3 length: 13 amino acids. The CDR3 loop is CASSRGWGTEAFF. The CDR3, as DNA: TGTGCCAGCAGCAGGGGTTGGGGAACTGAAGCTTTCTTT.

This sequence joins TRBV15 and TRBJ1-4; 11 positions agree with TRBD1. CDR1 is LNHNV, CDR2 YYDKDF, per germline (reference sequence). V was pared by 4 bases and J by 7 bases, with 11 bases of the junction left unmatched. The CDR3 totals 17 residues. Here the CDR3 reads CATSTGQGALFFEKLFF. The CDR3 DNA sequence: TGTGCCACCAGCACTGGACAGGGGGCCCTATTTTTTGAAAAACTGTTTTTT.

The rearrangement joins TRBV4-1 to TRBJ1-2; 7 bases align to TRBD1. The CDR3 has 16 residues. Germline V lookup: CDR1 MGHRA, CDR2 YSYEKL. V was pared by 1 base and J by 5 bases, with 10 bases of the junction left unmatched. CDR3: CASSQAQTGNAYGYTF. CDR3 DNA sequence: TGCGCCAGCAGCCAAGCACAGACAGGGAATGCTTATGGCTACACCTTC.

The chain links TRBV30 to TRBJ1-2; TRBD1 might be the D (5 bases). CDR1 is GTSNPN, CDR2 SVGIG, per germline (reference sequence). This CDR3 is built from 18 residues. The V end lost 0 bases, the J end lost 5 bases, and 25 bases lay between the germline ends. This chain's CDR3 is CAWSVPPGKGPNTYGYTF. The DNA for the CDR3 is TGTGCCTGGAGTGTACCCCCAGGGAAGGGGCCGAATACGTATGGCTACACCTTC.

The rearrangement uses TRBV9 and TRBJ1-3; D gene uncertain. Germline lookup yields CDR1 SGDLS and CDR2 YYNGEE. V was clipped by 4 bases and J by 4 bases, with 9 bases between them. This CDR3 comprises 13 residues. This chain's CDR3 is CASSPVGGNTIYF. The CDR3 nucleotides are TGTGCCAGCAGCCCGGTGGGCGGAAACACCATATATTTT.

This chain joins TRBV2 and TRBJ1-1; 9 bases align to TRBD1. Germline-derived CDR1 and CDR2 are SNHLY and FYNNEI. The junction had 6 bases not matched to a gene; V was cut back by 4 bases and J by 3 bases. CDR3 length: 15 residues. The DNA of the CDR3 is TGTGCCAGCAGTGGGCCGACAGGGGGGGACACTGAAGCTTTCTTT. Its protein product is CASSGPTGGDTEAFF.

The rearrangement links TRBV20-1 to TRBJ2-1; 13 bases are a match to TRBD2. Germline lookup yields CDR1 DFQATT and CDR2 SNEGSKA (reference sequence). The CDR3 loop spans 20 amino acids. V lost 3 bases to trimming and J lost 3 bases; unmatched junction nucleotides: 17. The CDR3 loop is CSASSDGAELAGGIYNEQFF. The CDR3 nucleotides read TGCAGTGCTAGTTCTGACGGCGCGGAACTAGCGGGAGGGATCTACAATGAGCAGTTCTTC.

This chain joins TRBV6-5 and TRBJ2-1; tentative D call: TRBD2 (7 bases). CDR1 and CDR2 from the germline V gene are MNHEY and SVGAGI. V was cut by 6 bases and J by 2 bases, with 14 bases left in between. The CDR3 extends over 15 amino acids. The CDR3 coding sequence is TGTGCCAGCAGACCGCCGGGGGGCGCCTACAATGAGCAGTTCTTC. Its translation is CASRPPGGAYNEQFF.

The chain couples TRBV27 to TRBJ2-3; D possibly corresponds to TRBD1 (6 bases). The length of the CDR3 is 14 residues. Trimming left V 5 bases short and J 7 bases short, with 16 bases between. The V gene's germline CDR1 is MNHEY and CDR2 SMNVEV (reference sequence). The CDR3 nucleotides are TGTGCCAGCAGTACACATTCACAGGGATATACGCAGTATTTT. Residues: CASSTHSQGYTQYF.